Sequencing of this TCR beta chain was carried out in a study of CD8 T cells in ankylosing spondylitis. Findings and limits, study-wide: Blood of patients with ankylosing spondylitis appeared to be characterized by a TCR beta motif of roughly eight highly homologous variants. Clones linked to disease, bearing a CD8+ phenotype, were relatively rare in peripheral blood.

This clonotype was seen a few times. Antigen: not known. By quantitative 5'-RACE with molecular barcodes, the TCR beta libraries were made. Using its own MiXCR run on the 5' RACE reads, TCRdb lists one record per CDR3 protein. The sample yields some 87,000 distinct CDR3 sequences, around 26% seen once. The V segment lost 6 bases and the J segment 1 base; nucleotides outside the gene matches: 1. The CDR3 runs to 13 residues. CDR1 is SQVTM, CDR2 ANQGSEA, per germline. This receptor was identified in a male donor with ankylosing spondylitis or in good health (not recorded which). The sequenced sample consisted of blood, either unsorted or a sorted T cell fraction (not recorded which). The V call is TRBV29-1, the J call TRBJ2-7, with TRBD2 identical over 12 bases. For the CDR3, the DNA is TGCAGCGTCGGACTAGCGGGATCCTACGAGCAGTACTTC. It yields the protein CSVGLAGSYEQYF.